This is a list of T cell receptor beta chains from one sample in a study of T-cell reconstitution after alpha-beta-depleted transplantation in children. TCRdb independently ran MiXCR on the PCR reads; one entry per CDR3 protein. Here the sample spans hundreds of thousands of distinct CDR3 sequences, 13% being singletons. This specimen consisted of PBMCs, mostly from graft donor cells, obtained 360 days after TCRalphabeta/CD19-depleted stem cell transplant. All receptors come from a male patient under 18 who had a stem cell transplant for acute myeloid leukemia, so the T cells may come from the graft donor. Each CDR3 is given with its conserved first and last residue. A D gene is named only where the DNA matches it firmly. Some rows mark clone size as missing; the rest say once, few, many or name a class of expanded clone.

clone size: few
V gene: TRBV9
J gene: TRBJ2-6
D gene: NA
CDR3 DNA: TGTGCCAGCAGCCCCCGGCTTGTCTCTGGGGCCAACGTCCTGACTTTC
CDR3 protein: CASSPRLVSGANVLTF

clone size: few
V gene: TRBV6-5
J gene: TRBJ2-7
D gene: NA
CDR3 DNA: TGTGCCAGCAGTTACCTCACGATCTCAAACGAGCAGTACTTC
CDR3 protein: CASSYLTISNEQYF

clone size: NA
V gene: TRBV28
J gene: TRBJ1-5
D gene: TRBD1
CDR3 DNA: TGTGCCAGCAGGATTACAGGGGGCAATAGCAATCAGCCCCAGCATTTT
CDR3 protein: CASRITGGNSNQPQHF

clone size: NA
V gene: TRBV25-1
J gene: TRBJ2-2
D gene: NA
CDR3 DNA: TGTGCCAGCAGTGAAGGTTGGGGGAACCCACTTTCGGGGACCGGGGAGCTGTTTTTT
CDR3 protein: CASSEGWGNPLSGTGELFF

clone size: many
V gene: TRBV5-6
J gene: TRBJ2-1
D gene: TRBD2
CDR3 DNA: TGTGCCAGCAGCTCACTAGCGGGAGGGCCGAAGGAGCAGTTCTTC
CDR3 protein: CASSSLAGGPKEQFF

clone size: many
V gene: TRBV29-1
J gene: TRBJ2-1
D gene: NA
CDR3 DNA: TGCAGCGCCCGTGCGGAAGCCTACAATGAGCAGTTCTTC
CDR3 protein: CSARAEAYNEQFF

clone size: NA
V gene: TRBV2
J gene: TRBJ2-7
D gene: NA
CDR3 DNA: TGTGCCAGACTGAGGCGGTTTGGGGGTGTACTGACCTACGAGCAGTACTTC
CDR3 protein: CARLRRFGGVLTYEQYF

clone size: few
V gene: TRBV25-1
J gene: TRBJ1-1
D gene: NA
CDR3 DNA: TGTGCCAGCATGTTGGACATGGGGAACACTGAAGCTTTCTTT
CDR3 protein: CASMLDMGNTEAFF

clone size: NA
V gene: TRBV6-5
J gene: TRBJ2-2
D gene: NA
CDR3 DNA: TGTGCCAGCAGTTACTCGACCCGTCCCGGAGGCACCGGGGAGCTGTTTTTT
CDR3 protein: CASSYSTRPGGTGELFF

clone size: NA
V gene: TRBV24-1
J gene: TRBJ1-1
D gene: NA
CDR3 DNA: TGTGCCACCAGTGCCCTTAGAAAGGACTGGGGGGAGTGTGAGATTGAAGCTTTCTTT
CDR3 protein: CATSALRKDWGECEIEAFF

clone size: NA
V gene: TRBV7-2
J gene: TRBJ2-1
D gene: TRBD2
CDR3 DNA: TGTGCCAGCAGCTTAGAGGGACTAGCGGGATGGAATGAGCAGTTCTTC
CDR3 protein: CASSLEGLAGWNEQFF

clone size: few
V gene: TRBV12-3/TRBV12-4
J gene: TRBJ1-6
D gene: NA
CDR3 DNA: TGTGCCAGCAGTGGGGTCGGGTCACCCCTCCACTTT
CDR3 protein: CASSGVGSPLHF

clone size: few
V gene: TRBV4-3
J gene: TRBJ2-2
D gene: NA
CDR3 DNA: TGCGCCAGCAGCCAAGAGGGAGCGGCGAACACCGGGGAGCTGTTTTTT
CDR3 protein: CASSQEGAANTGELFF

clone size: few
V gene: TRBV4-1
J gene: TRBJ2-7
D gene: NA
CDR3 DNA: TGCGCCAGCAGCCGCTCAACCTACTACGAGCAGTACTTC
CDR3 protein: CASSRSTYYEQYF